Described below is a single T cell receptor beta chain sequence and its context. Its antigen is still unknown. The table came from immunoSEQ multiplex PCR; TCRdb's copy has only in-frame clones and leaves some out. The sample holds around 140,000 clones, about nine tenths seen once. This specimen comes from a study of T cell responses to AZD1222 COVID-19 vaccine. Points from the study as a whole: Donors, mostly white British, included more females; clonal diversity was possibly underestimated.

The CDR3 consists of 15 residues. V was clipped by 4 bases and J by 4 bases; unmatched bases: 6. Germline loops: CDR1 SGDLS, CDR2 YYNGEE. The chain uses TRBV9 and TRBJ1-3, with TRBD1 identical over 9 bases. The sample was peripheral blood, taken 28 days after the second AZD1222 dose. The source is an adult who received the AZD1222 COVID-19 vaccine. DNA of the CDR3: TGTGCCAGCAGCCCACAGGGGGCACGGGGAAACACCATATATTTT. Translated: CASSPQGARGNTIYF.